This T cell receptor (beta chain) was sequenced during a study of CD8 T cell repertoires and HIV-1 epitope variants. On the study more broadly: Separate wells received one of Twenty-five Gag or Nef variant peptides.

Notes on the study in general: The TAALDMSHF plasma variant had no responses, unlike KF9 (about 5 clonotypes) and HW9 (one).

Sequenced by immunoSEQ multiplex PCR; TCRdb stores in-frame clones only, minus some. The table records about 1,000 clones, roughly 70% of them present only once. Germline V gene sequence: CDR1 SGHVS, CDR2 FQNEAQ. The germline V and J ends were trimmed by 5 bases and 3 bases, with 14 bases remaining between them. The CDR3 consists of 14 residues. As to this clone: No antigen is known for it.

The chain recombines TRBV7-8 with TRBJ2-7; D possibly corresponds to TRBD2 (6 bases). Sequencing input: cultured CD8+ T cells derived from PBMCs. The source of this sequence is a male donor with HIV. CDR3 sequence reads: CASSPRAGHYEQYF. The CDR3 region has the DNA TGTGCCAGCAGCCCAAGGGCGGGGCACTACGAGCAGTACTTC.